The 19 T cell receptor beta chains reported below all come from one sample, sequenced in a study of blood T cell repertoires in COVID-19. Profiling relied on immunoSEQ multiplex PCR, and the TCRdb table lists in-frame clones only, not all of them. The table has 150,000 to 200,000 clones, 88% seen once. The specimen sequenced was peripheral blood. These receptors were collected from a man aged 35 to 55 with active or convalescent COVID-19.

The chain joins TRBV5-1 to TRBJ2-1, with 8 bases aligning to TRBD1. With 0 bases clipped from V and 9 bases from J, the junction kept 5 bases outside the gene matches. CDR3 length: 14 residues. Germline CDR1 is SGHRS and CDR2 is YFSETQ. CDR3 region: CASSLGETGVEQFF. DNA for the CDR3: TGCGCCAGCAGCTTGGGAGAGACAGGGGTTGAGCAGTTCTTC.

CDR3 sequence: CASSATGGISGNTIYF. The CDR3 DNA reads TGTGCCAGCAGCGCAACAGGGGGGATCTCTGGAAACACCATATATTTT. The chain employs TRBV7-9 and TRBJ1-3; 8 nucleotides match TRBD1. The CDR3 totals 16 residues. Germline lookup yields CDR1 SEHNR and CDR2 FQNEAQ (reference sequence). With 5 bases clipped from V and 0 bases from J, the junction kept 6 bases outside the gene matches.

The V and J genes are TRBV7-8 and TRBJ1-6; D gene unclear. The CDR3 totals 18 residues. The germline V gene encodes CDR1 SGHVS and CDR2 FQNEAQ. Trimming shortened V by 0 bases and J by 0 bases, and 12 bases separated the two germline ends. CDR3: CASSLAHSVSSYNSPLHF. CDR3 coding DNA: TGTGCCAGCAGCTTAGCCCATTCTGTCAGCTCCTATAATTCACCCCTCCACTTT.

In DNA form, the CDR3 reads TGTGCCAGCAGCCGGACAGGGAGGGATCAGCCCCAGCATTTT. Amino acids: CASSRTGRDQPQHF. The chain joins TRBV7-2 to TRBJ1-5; TRBD1 matches 8 bases. V lost 5 bases to trimming and J lost 5 bases; unmatched junction nucleotides: 5. The CDR3 totals 14 residues. Germline loops: CDR1 SGHTA, CDR2 FQGNSA. The whole variable domain, remainder taken from reference TRBV7-2 and TRBJ1-5, is GAGVSQSPSNKVTEKGKDVELRCDPISGHTALYWYRQSLGQGLEFLIYFQGNSAPDKSGLPSDRFSAERTGGSVSTLTIQRTQQEDSAVYLCASSRTGRDQPQHFGDGTRLSIL.

The V and J genes are TRBV27 and TRBJ1-2; a possible D gene is TRBD1 (5 bases). Between the trimmed V and J ends, which lost 8 bases and 4 bases, there was a span of 11 bases. This CDR3 has 12 residues. The germline V gene has CDR1 MNHEY and CDR2 SMNVEV (reference sequence). The CDR3 region has the DNA TGTGCCAGCGGGGCTAGGGGCTATGGCTACACCTTC. Its protein product is CASGARGYGYTF.

The chain combines TRBV19 with TRBJ1-1; D might be TRBD1 (5 bases). V lost 5 bases and J 5 bases, leaving 12 bases between the germline ends. The V gene's germline CDR1 is LNHDA and CDR2 SQIVND (reference sequence). CDR3 size: 13 residues. In DNA, the CDR3 is TGTGCCAGTAGTTCTTGGGGGAGGACTGAAGCTTTCTTT. This encodes CASSSWGRTEAFF.

The chain combines TRBV27 with TRBJ1-2, with 7 nucleotides matching TRBD1. V gave up 3 bases and J gave up 2 bases; unmatched junction bases: 9. In germline, CDR1 is MNHEY, CDR2 SMNVEV (reference sequence). The CDR3 contains 16 residues. The CDR3: CASSFSRAGGNYGYTF. Here the CDR3 DNA reads TGTGCCAGCAGTTTCTCGAGGGCAGGGGGAAACTATGGCTACACCTTC.

This clone was picked up one time. The J gene is TRBJ2-5, the V gene TRBV20-1; 9 nucleotides agree with TRBD2. Per the germline V gene, CDR1 is DFQATT and CDR2 is SNEGSKA (reference sequence). With 3 bases clipped from V and 5 bases from J, the junction kept 10 bases outside the gene matches. The CDR3 is made up of 15 amino acids. The CDR3 protein is CSASRASGAGETQYF. Written as DNA, the CDR3 is TGCAGTGCTAGTAGGGCTAGCGGGGCCGGGGAGACCCAGTACTTC.

The chain employs TRBV3-1 (or the pseudogene TRBV3-2) and TRBJ1-2, with 7 bases that match TRBD1. V gave up 3 bases and J gave up 2 bases; unmatched junction bases: 3. CDR3 length: 14 residues. Per germline, CDR1 LGHDT and CDR2 YNNKEL (reference sequence). In DNA, the CDR3 is TGTGCCAGCAGCCAGTACAGGGGCAACTATGGCTACACCTTC. It yields the protein CASSQYRGNYGYTF.

This clone was counted once. This chain connects TRBV12-5 to TRBJ1-4; D unclear. Trimming took 4 bases from V and 7 from J, leaving 4 bases between them. This CDR3 comprises 11 residues. CDR1 is LGHNT and CDR2 is FRNRAP in the germline V gene. This CDR3 reads CASGSSEKLFF. In nucleotides, the CDR3 is TGTGCTAGTGGTTCGAGTGAAAAACTGTTTTTT.

The chain carries TRBV9 and TRBJ1-4; D remains ambiguous. CDR3 length equals 15 residues. The germline gives CDR1 SGDLS, CDR2 YYNGEE. V was shortened by 3 bases and J by 5 bases, with 14 bases between the two germline ends. The CDR3 loop reads CASSAGGQENEKLFF. CDR3 DNA: TGTGCCAGCAGCGCCGGCGGGCAGGAAAATGAAAAACTGTTTTTT.

The chain combines TRBV7-6 with TRBJ1-1; unclear D gene. This CDR3 is built from 13 residues. CDR1 and CDR2 from the germline V gene are SGHVS and FNYEAQ. V shed 1 base and J shed 6 bases, with 9 bases lying between them. The CDR3 is CASSLGRVAEAFF. The CDR3 DNA follows: TGTGCCAGCAGCTTAGGGCGGGTCGCTGAAGCTTTCTTT.

The genes are TRBV6-5 and TRBJ2-2, with 7 bases aligning to TRBD2. Trimming took 4 bases from V and 0 from J; bases not matched to a gene: 2. CDR1 is MNHEY, CDR2 SVGAGI, per germline. The CDR3 runs to 15 residues. CDR3 region: CASSFGGANTGELFF. CDR3 DNA: TGTGCCAGCAGTTTTGGGGGGGCGAACACCGGGGAGCTGTTTTTT.

V usage is TRBV7-9 and J usage is TRBJ2-3; D not resolved. Trimming took 5 bases from V and 4 from J, leaving 19 bases between them. Germline-derived CDR1 and CDR2 are SEHNR and FQNEAQ (reference sequence). The CDR3 has 16 residues. CDR3 residues: CASSRLMDPLPDTQYF. The CDR3 region has the DNA TGTGCCAGCAGCCGACTCATGGATCCGTTACCAGATACGCAGTATTTT.

The chain combines TRBV4-2 with TRBJ1-5, with D unclear. CDR3 length equals 17 residues. Germline-derived CDR1 and CDR2 are LGHNA and YNFKEQ. V was cut by 0 bases and J by 1 base, with 13 bases left in between. CDR3 amino acids: CASSQDFPILSNQPQHF. The DNA for the CDR3 is TGTGCCAGCAGCCAAGATTTCCCTATCCTAAGCAATCAGCCCCAGCATTTT.

This rearrangement joins TRBV2 to TRBJ2-5; D is undetermined. CDR3 length: 13 residues. Trimming left V 4 bases short and J 4 bases short, with 10 bases between. The V gene's germline CDR1 is SNHLY and CDR2 FYNNEI. CDR3 DNA: TGTGCCAGCAGTGCCGAACAGATAGAGACCCAGTACTTC. Its protein is CASSAEQIETQYF.

The chain couples TRBV7-9 to TRBJ1-2; D ambiguous. Germline V gives CDR1 SEHNR, CDR2 FQNEAQ (reference sequence). The V end lost 1 base, the J end lost 4 bases, and 13 bases lay between the germline ends. CDR3 length equals 15 residues. DNA of the CDR3: TGTGCCAGCAGCTTAGGGGAGGCCGGGTCCTATGGCTACACCTTC. Amino acid sequence: CASSLGEAGSYGYTF.

This clone was counted a few times. The rearrangement uses TRBV30 and TRBJ1-5, with D tentatively TRBD1 (5 bases). Germline CDR1 is GTSNPN and CDR2 is SVGIG (reference sequence). The CDR3 is 15 amino acids. The V end lost 5 bases, the J end lost 4 bases, and 18 bases lay between the germline ends. The CDR3: CAWSLPPQGNQPQHF. The CDR3 DNA is TGTGCCTGGTCTCTTCCACCCCAGGGAAATCAGCCCCAGCATTTT.

This clone was seen more than once but under ten times. The chain is built from TRBV5-6 and TRBJ1-2; D remains ambiguous. The CDR3 has 15 residues. The germline V gene encodes CDR1 SGHDT and CDR2 YYEEEE. Trimming removed 0 bases at V and 6 bases at J, with 15 bases between. The CDR3 DNA sequence: TGTGCCAGCAGCTTGGGGCAGGTCCGGTGGAATGGCTACACCTTC. It encodes CASSLGQVRWNGYTF. Combining the CDR3 with reference TRBV5-6 and TRBJ1-2 gives the whole variable domain DAGVTQSPTHLIKTRGQQVTLRCSPKSGHDTVSWYQQALGQGPQFIFQYYEEEERQRGNFPDRFSGHQFPNYSSELNVNALLLGDSALYLCASSLGQVRWNGYTFGSGTRLTVV.